Given below is one TCR beta chain in context. The data belong to a study of blood T cell repertoires in COVID-19. At the level of the study: COVID-19 samples from acute and convalescent phases originated in the United States, Italy and Spain. PBMCs, B-cell-depleted T cells, or T cells were the source of the cDNA or gDNA that made up the material.

How the authors handled the data: Reference gene primer amplification yielded estimated nucleated cell counts. Clones were read by immunoSEQ multiplex PCR, and TCRdb kept only the in-frame ones, dropping some. V and J calls and clone size follow that table, whereas D and trimming were derived from the DNA. The sample has about 210,000 clones; around 91% are singletons. Sequencing used peripheral blood. This receptor was identified in a woman aged 40 to 55 with acute or convalescent COVID-19.

The DNA of the CDR3 is TGTGCCAGTAGTATACTTCTCAGGGGTGAGCAGTTCTTC. Translation gives CASSILLRGEQFF. V gene TRBV19 combines with J gene TRBJ2-1; possibly TRBD1 for D (6 bases). CDR3 size: 13 residues. The V gene's germline CDR1 is LNHDA and CDR2 SQIVND (reference sequence). Trimming left V 2 bases short and J 9 bases short, with 11 bases between.